These 11 T cell receptor beta chains came from one sample sequenced in a study of blood T cell repertoires in COVID-19. Method: immunoSEQ multiplex PCR; TCRdb's copy keeps in-frame clones and lacks some. The sample includes approximately 300,000 clones, roughly 89% of them seen just once. The specimen sequenced was PBMCs or T cells enriched from blood (not recorded which). The receptors shown here come from a woman between 18 and 30 years old with acute COVID-19.

The CDR3 loop reads CASSPLAGGHYNEQFF. The DNA of the CDR3 is TGTGCCAGCAGTCCTTTAGCGGGAGGACACTACAATGAGCAGTTCTTC. The rearrangement joins TRBV27 to TRBJ2-1; 10 bases are a match to TRBD2. The germline CDR1 and CDR2 sequences are MNHEY and SMNVEV (reference sequence). The CDR3 runs to 16 residues. The trim removed 5 bases at V and 3 bases at J, leaving 7 bases unmatched.

CDR3 sequence reads: CASGLDQGYGYTF. The CDR3 nucleotides read TGTGCTAGTGGTTTGGACCAGGGCTATGGCTACACCTTC. The chain joins TRBV12-5 to TRBJ1-2; D is perhaps TRBD1 (5 bases). The V end lost 1 base, the J end lost 4 bases, and 7 bases lay between the germline ends. The CDR3 covers 13 residues. CDR1 and CDR2 (germline): LGHNT, FRNRAP.

The genes are TRBV2 and TRBJ1-1, with 7 positions matching TRBD1. The CDR3 is 16 residues long. Losses at the gene ends were 1 base for V and 1 base for J; bases not matched to a gene: 6. Germline V gene sequence: CDR1 SNHLY, CDR2 FYNNEI. CDR3 in DNA: TGTGCCAGCAGTGAAGACCCCTGGACAGGGAACACTGAAGCTTTCTTT. Translating gives CASSEDPWTGNTEAFF.

The chain carries TRBV7-6 and TRBJ1-1; a possible D gene is TRBD1 (5 bases). The CDR3 spans 15 residues. CDR1 is SGHVS, CDR2 FNYEAQ, per germline. Trimming stripped 5 bases from V and 4 bases from J, with 17 bases between. This chain's CDR3 is CASSPMGGGGTEAFF. The CDR3 nucleotides are TGTGCCAGCAGCCCCATGGGGGGTGGGGGCACTGAAGCTTTCTTT.

This chain joins TRBV19 and TRBJ2-7; the match to TRBD2 covers 9 bases. The CDR3 sequence is 15 residues long. The junction had 6 bases not matched to a gene; V was cut back by 3 bases and J by 3 bases. Germline V gives CDR1 LNHDA, CDR2 SQIVND (reference sequence). CDR3: CASSILAGLNYEQYF. In nucleotides, the CDR3 is TGTGCCAGTAGTATTCTAGCGGGACTCAACTACGAGCAGTACTTC.

The V and J genes are TRBV4-2 and TRBJ1-2; tentatively, D is TRBD1 (6 bases). CDR3 size: 14 residues. The V end lost 1 base, the J end lost 7 bases, and 13 bases lay between the germline ends. Germline V lookup: CDR1 LGHNA, CDR2 YNFKEQ. The CDR3 is CASSQGGGMGGYTF. The CDR3 DNA is TGTGCCAGCAGCCAAGGAGGGGGAATGGGTGGCTACACCTTC.

This clone was found once. This CDR3 reads CASSPRGGANVLTF. In DNA, the CDR3 is TGTGCCAGCTCACCTAGAGGTGGGGCCAACGTCCTGACTTTC. The V and J genes are TRBV18 and TRBJ2-6; D is ambiguous. Germline V lookup: CDR1 KGHSH, CDR2 LQKENI. The CDR3 covers 14 residues. The V and J ends lost 3 bases and 3 bases respectively, with 6 bases between them.

The J gene is TRBJ2-3, the V gene TRBV5-1; D may be TRBD2 (5 bases). Looked up from germline, CDR1 is SGHRS and CDR2 is YFSETQ. The V gene lost 0 bases and the J gene lost 4 bases, with 18 bases spanning the gap. The CDR3 runs 17 residues. The CDR3 coding sequence is TGCGCCAGCAGCTTGGGACCAGTAGCGCTACGGGCAGATACGCAGTATTTT. This encodes CASSLGPVALRADTQYF.

The J gene is TRBJ2-7, the V gene TRBV15, with 7 bases that match TRBD1. The CDR3 totals 18 residues. CDR1 and CDR2 (germline): LNHNV, YYDKDF (reference sequence). J was trimmed by 5 bases and V by 1 base; bases with no gene match: 17. The DNA for the CDR3 is TGTGCCACCAGCAGAGGGCTACGACAGGGTAATGGAGAGAACGAGCAGTACTTC. It codes for CATSRGLRQGNGENEQYF.

This sequence joins TRBV5-1 and TRBJ1-4, with 11 bases lining up with TRBD1. The CDR3 runs to 17 residues. Germline loops: CDR1 SGHRS, CDR2 YFSETQ. The junction had 11 bases not matched to a gene; V was cut back by 3 bases and J by 7 bases. The CDR3 is CASSSTLPGTGGEKLFF. Here the CDR3 DNA reads TGCGCCAGCAGCTCAACTCTCCCCGGGACAGGGGGTGAAAAACTGTTTTTT.

This clone appeared a few times. The chain carries TRBV29-1 and TRBJ1-3, with 7 bases matching TRBD1. Per the germline V gene, CDR1 is SQVTM and CDR2 is ANQGSEA. This CDR3 is built from 15 residues. The trim removed 1 base at V and 4 bases at J, leaving 7 bases unmatched. CDR3 loop: CSVEVQGSDGNTIYF. As DNA, the CDR3 is TGCAGCGTTGAAGTACAGGGGTCGGACGGAAACACCATATATTTT.